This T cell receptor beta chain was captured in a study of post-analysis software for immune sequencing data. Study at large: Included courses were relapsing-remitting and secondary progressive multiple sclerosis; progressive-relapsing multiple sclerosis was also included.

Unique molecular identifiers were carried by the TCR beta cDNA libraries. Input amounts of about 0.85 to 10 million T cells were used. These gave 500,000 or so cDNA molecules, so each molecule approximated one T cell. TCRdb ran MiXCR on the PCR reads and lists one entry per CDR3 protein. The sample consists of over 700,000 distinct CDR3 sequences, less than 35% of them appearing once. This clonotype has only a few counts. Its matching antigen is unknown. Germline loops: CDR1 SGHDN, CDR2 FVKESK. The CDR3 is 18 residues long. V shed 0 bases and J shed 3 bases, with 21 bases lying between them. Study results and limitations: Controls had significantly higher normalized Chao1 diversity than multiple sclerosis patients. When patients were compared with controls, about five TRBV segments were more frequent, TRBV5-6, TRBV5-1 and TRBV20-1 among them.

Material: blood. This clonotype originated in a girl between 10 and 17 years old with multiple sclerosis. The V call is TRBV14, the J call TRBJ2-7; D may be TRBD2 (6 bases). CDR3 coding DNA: TGTGCCAGCAGCCAAGAAGTGGGGGGAGGACCTGGGAGCTACGAGCAGTACTTC. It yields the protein CASSQEVGGGPGSYEQYF.